These T cell receptor beta chains were read from a single sample in a study of cytotoxic CD8 clonotypes in ibrutinib-treated CLL. Using immunoSEQ multiplex PCR, the repertoire was profiled, and TCRdb retains in-frame clones only, with some absent. The table records fewer than 400,000 clones, 60% to 80% of them present only once. The starting material was PBMCs, obtained after 36 months of ibrutinib treatment. The receptors come from a human donor with chronic lymphocytic leukemia. Both conserved end residues are part of each CDR3. Each record gives: clone size, V gene, J gene, CDR3 length, D gene, CDR3 DNA, CDR3 protein. The D gene is left open where the match is weak. A row's size may be missing; if present it is once, few, many or a size class.

abundance: few
v_gene: TRBV2
j_gene: TRBJ2-4
len: 14
d_gene: -
CDR3nt: TGTGCCAGCAGGCGGACAGGAGGGGAAAACATTCAGTACTTC
CDR3aa: CASRRTGGENIQYF

abundance: -
v_gene: TRBV5-1
j_gene: TRBJ1-4
len: 14
d_gene: TRBD1
CDR3nt: TGCGCCAGCAGCGCCACAGGGGTGGGTGAAAAACTGTTTTTT
CDR3aa: CASSATGVGEKLFF

abundance: -
v_gene: TRBV11-3
j_gene: TRBJ1-1
len: 13
d_gene: -
CDR3nt: TGTGCCAGCAGCTTAGATGACGGGACTGAAGCTTTCTTT
CDR3aa: CASSLDDGTEAFF

abundance: -
v_gene: TRBV7-9
j_gene: TRBJ2-4
len: 14
d_gene: -
CDR3nt: TGTGCCAGCAGCCTTGTTAGAGGGCCAAACATTCAGTACTTC
CDR3aa: CASSLVRGPNIQYF

abundance: -
v_gene: TRBV4-1
j_gene: TRBJ2-1
len: 17
d_gene: TRBD1
CDR3nt: TGCGCCAGCAGCCAACAGGTAGGACAGGGCCTCCAGGGTCGCCAGTTCTTC
CDR3aa: CASSQQVGQGLQGRQFF

abundance: -
v_gene: TRBV11-2
j_gene: TRBJ2-2
len: 12
d_gene: -
CDR3nt: TGTGCCAGCAGCTCGTACACCGGGGAGCTGTTTTTT
CDR3aa: CASSSYTGELFF

abundance: -
v_gene: TRBV5-6
j_gene: TRBJ1-1
len: 15
d_gene: TRBD1
CDR3nt: TGTGCCAGCAGCTGGGGGACAGGGCAGGGAACTGAAGCTTTCTTT
CDR3aa: CASSWGTGQGTEAFF

abundance: -
v_gene: TRBV25-1
j_gene: TRBJ2-7
len: 11
d_gene: -
CDR3nt: TGTGCCAGCAGTGACACCTACGAGCAGTACTTC
CDR3aa: CASSDTYEQYF

abundance: few
v_gene: TRBV6-1
j_gene: TRBJ2-7
len: 15
d_gene: TRBD2
CDR3nt: TGTGCCAGCAGTCCATCGGGACTAGCGGGGTACGAGCAGTACTTC
CDR3aa: CASSPSGLAGYEQYF

abundance: -
v_gene: TRBV7-2
j_gene: TRBJ2-1
len: 13
d_gene: -
CDR3nt: TGTGCCAGCAGCGCCGGAGGGGGGAATGAGCAGTTCTTC
CDR3aa: CASSAGGGNEQFF

abundance: few
v_gene: TRBV5-6
j_gene: TRBJ2-7
len: 15
d_gene: TRBD1
CDR3nt: TGTGCCAGCAGCCCCGCCTGGTCAGGGGGCTACGGGCAGTACTTC
CDR3aa: CASSPAWSGGYGQYF

abundance: -
v_gene: TRBV19
j_gene: TRBJ1-1
len: 13
d_gene: TRBD1
CDR3nt: TGTGCCAGTTCCGGGACAGCAAACACTGAAGCTTTCTTT
CDR3aa: CASSGTANTEAFF

abundance: -
v_gene: TRBV5-4
j_gene: TRBJ2-1
len: 14
d_gene: -
CDR3nt: TGTGCCAGCAGCTTCAGGACTGGAAACAATGAGCAGTTCTTC
CDR3aa: CASSFRTGNNEQFF

abundance: -
v_gene: TRBV5-8
j_gene: TRBJ2-7
len: 17
d_gene: TRBD2
CDR3nt: TGTGCCAGCAGCTACCTGACTAGCGGGAGGGCCGGCGACGAGCAGTACTTC
CDR3aa: CASSYLTSGRAGDEQYF

abundance: -
v_gene: TRBV29-1
j_gene: TRBJ2-4
len: 15
d_gene: -
CDR3nt: TGCAGCGTTGCATCTCAGGGCAAATCCAAAAACATTCAGTACTTC
CDR3aa: CSVASQGKSKNIQYF

abundance: -
v_gene: TRBV6-5
j_gene: TRBJ1-2
len: 15
d_gene: -
CDR3nt: TGTGCCAGCAGTTACTCGATCTCAGGACCGCTATTCTACACCTTC
CDR3aa: CASSYSISGPLFYTF

abundance: few
v_gene: TRBV28
j_gene: TRBJ2-2
len: 15
d_gene: TRBD1
CDR3nt: TGTGCCAGCAGCCGGACAGGGGGCGGGACCGGGGAGCTGTTTTTT
CDR3aa: CASSRTGGGTGELFF

abundance: -
v_gene: TRBV6-1
j_gene: TRBJ1-5
len: 13
d_gene: TRBD1
CDR3nt: TGTGCCAGCCGGGACAGGAGCAATCAGCCCCAGCATTTT
CDR3aa: CASRDRSNQPQHF

abundance: -
v_gene: TRBV29-1
j_gene: TRBJ1-1
len: 14
d_gene: -
CDR3nt: TGCAGCGTTGAAGATTTCGGACGGAACACTGAAGCTTTCTTT
CDR3aa: CSVEDFGRNTEAFF

abundance: -
v_gene: TRBV5-1
j_gene: TRBJ1-1
len: 14
d_gene: TRBD1
CDR3nt: TGCGCCAGCATGAGACAGGGGGCCAACACTGAAGCTTTCTTT
CDR3aa: CASMRQGANTEAFF

abundance: -
v_gene: TRBV23-1
j_gene: TRBJ2-7
len: 13
d_gene: -
CDR3nt: TGCGCCAGCAGTCAGCACAGAGGGCGGGAGCAGTACTTC
CDR3aa: CASSQHRGREQYF

abundance: many
v_gene: TRBV6-5
j_gene: TRBJ2-1
len: 12
d_gene: -
CDR3nt: TGTGCCAGCAGTTACGTGGGCGGTGAGCAGTTCTTC
CDR3aa: CASSYVGGEQFF

abundance: once
v_gene: TRBV19
j_gene: TRBJ1-2
len: 13
d_gene: -
CDR3nt: TGTGCCAGTAGTATAGAATTTAACTATGGCTACACCTTC
CDR3aa: CASSIEFNYGYTF

abundance: -
v_gene: TRBV28
j_gene: TRBJ2-3
len: 15
d_gene: TRBD2
CDR3nt: TGTGCCAGCATCCTATGGCGGGGGTACGGAGATACGCAGTATTTT
CDR3aa: CASILWRGYGDTQYF

abundance: -
v_gene: TRBV5-4
j_gene: TRBJ2-3
len: 14
d_gene: -
CDR3nt: TGTGCCAGCAGCATTAGGGGGATCCCAGATACGCAGTATTTT
CDR3aa: CASSIRGIPDTQYF

abundance: -
v_gene: TRBV10-3
j_gene: TRBJ1-1
len: 14
d_gene: -
CDR3nt: TGTGCCATCAGTGGCCAGGGGCGGAACACTGAAGCTTTCTTT
CDR3aa: CAISGQGRNTEAFF

abundance: -
v_gene: TRBV2
j_gene: TRBJ2-3
len: 15
d_gene: -
CDR3nt: TGTGCCAGCAGTATCGAGGGGGTGAGCACAGATACGCAGTATTTT
CDR3aa: CASSIEGVSTDTQYF

abundance: -
v_gene: TRBV15
j_gene: TRBJ2-2
len: 17
d_gene: TRBD2
CDR3nt: TGTGCCACCAGCAGAGATCGGGGGACTAGCGACACCGGGGAGCTGTTTTTT
CDR3aa: CATSRDRGTSDTGELFF

abundance: -
v_gene: TRBV7-9
j_gene: TRBJ2-5
len: 15
d_gene: -
CDR3nt: TGTGCCAGCAGCTTAGAGCTGGGATGGCAAGAGACCCAGTACTTC
CDR3aa: CASSLELGWQETQYF

abundance: -
v_gene: TRBV18
j_gene: TRBJ2-3
len: 15
d_gene: -
CDR3nt: TGTGCCAGCTCACCCTCCCAGGGAACCACAGATACGCAGTATTTT
CDR3aa: CASSPSQGTTDTQYF

abundance: -
v_gene: TRBV9
j_gene: TRBJ1-3
len: 18
d_gene: TRBD1
CDR3nt: TGTGCCAGCAGCGCTCTCAGATGGGACAGGGGCTCTGGAAACACCATATATTTT
CDR3aa: CASSALRWDRGSGNTIYF

abundance: once
v_gene: TRBV15
j_gene: TRBJ2-5
len: 15
d_gene: -
CDR3nt: TGTGCCACCAGCAATCAACAGGGAATCCCGGAGACCCAGTACTTC
CDR3aa: CATSNQQGIPETQYF

abundance: once
v_gene: TRBV2
j_gene: TRBJ2-7
len: 18
d_gene: TRBD1
CDR3nt: TGTGCCAGCAGTGAACACTTCCCCCGACAGGGGGTGCCCTACGAGCAGTACTTC
CDR3aa: CASSEHFPRQGVPYEQYF

abundance: once
v_gene: TRBV5-8
j_gene: TRBJ1-4
len: 14
d_gene: TRBD1
CDR3nt: TGTGCCAGCAGCTTGGACAGGGGGATTGAAAAACTGTTTTTT
CDR3aa: CASSLDRGIEKLFF

abundance: -
v_gene: TRBV28
j_gene: TRBJ2-7
len: 11
d_gene: -
CDR3nt: TGTGCCAGCAGTTTTTCCAACGAGCAGTACTTC
CDR3aa: CASSFSNEQYF

abundance: few
v_gene: TRBV27
j_gene: TRBJ2-2
len: 12
d_gene: -
CDR3nt: TGTGCCAGCAGTTTTTACCCCGGGGAGCTGTTTTTT
CDR3aa: CASSFYPGELFF

abundance: -
v_gene: TRBV4-1
j_gene: TRBJ2-3
len: 15
d_gene: -
CDR3nt: TGCGCCAGCAGCCCCAGGGACATCACCACAGATACGCAGTATTTT
CDR3aa: CASSPRDITTDTQYF

abundance: few
v_gene: TRBV7-3
j_gene: TRBJ2-6
len: 19
d_gene: TRBD1
CDR3nt: TGTGCCAGCAGCCCCGCCCCGGGACAGGCCGCTGGTGGGGCCAACGTCCTGACTTTC
CDR3aa: CASSPAPGQAAGGANVLTF

abundance: few
v_gene: TRBV9
j_gene: TRBJ1-2
len: 14
d_gene: -
CDR3nt: TGTGCCAGCAGCCCCTCAAATGAGGGCTATGGCTACACCTTC
CDR3aa: CASSPSNEGYGYTF

abundance: -
v_gene: TRBV7-9
j_gene: TRBJ2-5
len: 15
d_gene: TRBD2
CDR3nt: TGTGCCAGCAGCTCCGGACTAGCACTTCGGGAGACCCAGTACTTC
CDR3aa: CASSSGLALRETQYF

abundance: -
v_gene: TRBV19
j_gene: TRBJ2-1
len: 16
d_gene: TRBD2
CDR3nt: TGTGCCAGTAGATGGACTAGCGGGGGGGCCTTCTATGAGCAGTTCTTC
CDR3aa: CASRWTSGGAFYEQFF

abundance: -
v_gene: TRBV27
j_gene: TRBJ2-1
len: 15
d_gene: TRBD1
CDR3nt: TGTGCCAGCAGTTTAGTCCGACAGGGGTCCCATGAGCAGTTCTTC
CDR3aa: CASSLVRQGSHEQFF

abundance: -
v_gene: TRBV5-1
j_gene: TRBJ2-7
len: 20
d_gene: TRBD1
CDR3nt: TGCGCCAGCAGCTTGTCCTACAGCGCTACCCCCCGGGACAGGGCACTCGATCGGTACTTC
CDR3aa: CASSLSYSATPRDRALDRYF

abundance: few
v_gene: TRBV5-1
j_gene: TRBJ2-5
len: 13
d_gene: -
CDR3nt: TGCGCCAGCAGTCGAGGGGTGTTGGAGACCCAGTACTTC
CDR3aa: CASSRGVLETQYF

abundance: -
v_gene: TRBV19
j_gene: TRBJ1-2
len: 14
d_gene: -
CDR3nt: TGTGCCAGTAGTATAATTGGGCAGCTAGAAGGTTCATCCTTC
CDR3aa: CASSIIGQLEGSSF

abundance: few
v_gene: TRBV5-1
j_gene: TRBJ2-5
len: 12
d_gene: -
CDR3nt: TGCGCCAGCAGGACAGGTCAAGAGACCCAGTACTTC
CDR3aa: CASRTGQETQYF

abundance: -
v_gene: TRBV7-9
j_gene: TRBJ2-7
len: 12
d_gene: -
CDR3nt: TGTGCCAGCAGTCACAGCTCCTACGAGCAGTACTTC
CDR3aa: CASSHSSYEQYF

abundance: -
v_gene: TRBV9
j_gene: TRBJ2-7
len: 15
d_gene: -
CDR3nt: TGTGCCAGCAGCGTGGGCAGCGGGCCCGAGTACGAGCAGTACTTC
CDR3aa: CASSVGSGPEYEQYF

abundance: -
v_gene: TRBV15
j_gene: TRBJ1-4
len: 13
d_gene: -
CDR3nt: TGTGCCACCAGCCCCCCCCCGGGTGAAAAACTGTTTTTT
CDR3aa: CATSPPPGEKLFF

abundance: few
v_gene: TRBV6-6
j_gene: TRBJ2-4
len: 13
d_gene: -
CDR3nt: TGTGCCAGCCGAACGCGGGATGGGGACATTCAGTACTTC
CDR3aa: CASRTRDGDIQYF

abundance: -
v_gene: TRBV4-1
j_gene: TRBJ2-7
len: 14
d_gene: -
CDR3nt: TGCGCCAGCAGCCCTCGATGGGTGACCTACGAGCAGTACTTC
CDR3aa: CASSPRWVTYEQYF

abundance: -
v_gene: TRBV7-2
j_gene: TRBJ2-7
len: 16
d_gene: TRBD2
CDR3nt: TGTGCCAGCAGCCCGGCTCTGGGGCGGGGGGCCTACGAGCAGTACTTC
CDR3aa: CASSPALGRGAYEQYF

abundance: -
v_gene: TRBV7-9
j_gene: TRBJ1-2
len: 12
d_gene: TRBD1
CDR3nt: TGTGCCAGCAGCTCGGACAGGGGCGGCTACACCTTC
CDR3aa: CASSSDRGGYTF

abundance: -
v_gene: TRBV9
j_gene: TRBJ2-3
len: 14
d_gene: -
CDR3nt: TGTGCCAGCAGCGACAGGATCGGCACAGATACGCAGTATTTT
CDR3aa: CASSDRIGTDTQYF